The source of this T cell receptor beta chain is a study of cytomegalovirus exposure and HLA in healthy donors. Vbeta (60) and Jbeta (13) primers were used in the PCR. Some clones are missing from TCRdb's copy, which holds only in-frame ones; the method was immunoSEQ multiplex PCR. The sample carries roughly 70,000 clones, roughly 70% recorded once. The CDR3 runs 15 residues. Germline trimming cut 2 bases from V and 3 bases from J; bases unmatched to any gene: 3. Looked up from germline, CDR1 is LNHDA and CDR2 is SQIVND (reference sequence). The donors comprised healthy bone marrow donors. J is TRBJ2-2 and V is TRBV19; the match to TRBD1 covers 7 bases. The TCR comes from a male donor in good health and CMV-seropositive. Sequencing was done on a sample of PBMCs. The CDR3 DNA sequence: TGTGCCAGTAGTATATGGGACAGAGACACCGGGGAGCTGTTTTTT. Protein sequence: CASSIWDRDTGELFF.